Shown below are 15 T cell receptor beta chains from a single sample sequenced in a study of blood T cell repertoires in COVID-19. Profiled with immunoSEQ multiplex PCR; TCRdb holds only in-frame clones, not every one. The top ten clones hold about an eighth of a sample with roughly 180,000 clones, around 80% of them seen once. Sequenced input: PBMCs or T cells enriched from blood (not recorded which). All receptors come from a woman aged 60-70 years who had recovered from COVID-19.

The CDR3 spells CASSFPAGGQETQYF. The CDR3 nucleotides are TGCGCCAGCAGCTTCCCAGCGGGGGGCCAAGAGACCCAGTACTTC. The genes are TRBV5-1 and TRBJ2-5; 9 bases agree with TRBD2. The germline gives CDR1 SGHRS, CDR2 YFSETQ. The CDR3 extends over 15 amino acids. V dropped 2 bases and J dropped 1; count of bases not matched to a gene: 3. Supplemented by reference TRBV5-1 and TRBJ2-5, the full variable domain reads KAGVTQTPRYLIKTRGQQVTLSCSPISGHRSVSWYQQTPGQGLQFLFEYFSETQRNKGNFPGRFSGRQFSNSRSEMNVSTLELGDSALYLCASSFPAGGQETQYFGPGTRLLVL.

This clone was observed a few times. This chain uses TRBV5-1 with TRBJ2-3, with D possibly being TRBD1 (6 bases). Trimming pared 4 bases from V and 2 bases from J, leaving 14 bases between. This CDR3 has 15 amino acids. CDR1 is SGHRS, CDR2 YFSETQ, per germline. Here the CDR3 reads CASSPTGSPTDTQYF. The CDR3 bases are TGCGCCAGCAGCCCAACAGGGAGTCCCACAGATACGCAGTATTTT.

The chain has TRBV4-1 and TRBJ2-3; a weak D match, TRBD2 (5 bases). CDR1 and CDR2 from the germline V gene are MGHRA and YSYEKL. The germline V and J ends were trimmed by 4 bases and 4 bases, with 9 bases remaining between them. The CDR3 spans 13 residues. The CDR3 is CASSRTSSDTQYF. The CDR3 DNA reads TGCGCCAGCAGCCGGACTTCCTCAGATACGCAGTATTTT.

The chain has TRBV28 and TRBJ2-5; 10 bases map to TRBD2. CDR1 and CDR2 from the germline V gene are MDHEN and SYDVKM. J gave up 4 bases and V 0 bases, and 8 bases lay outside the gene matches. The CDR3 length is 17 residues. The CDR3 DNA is TGTGCCAGCAGTTTATGGGCTAGCGGGGGACAAAGAGAGACCCAGTACTTC. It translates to CASSLWASGGQRETQYF. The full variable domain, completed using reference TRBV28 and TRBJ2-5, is DVKVTQSSRYLVKRTGEKVFLECVQDMDHENMFWYRQDPGLGLRLIYFSYDVKMKEKGDIPEGYSVSREKKERFSLILESASTNQTSMYLCASSLWASGGQRETQYFGPGTRLLVL.

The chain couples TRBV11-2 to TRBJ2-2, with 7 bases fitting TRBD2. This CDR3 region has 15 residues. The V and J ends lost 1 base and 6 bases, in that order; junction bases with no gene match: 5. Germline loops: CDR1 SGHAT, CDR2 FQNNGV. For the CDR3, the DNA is TGTGCCAGCAGCTTAGTCCTCCGGGGGGCCGGGGAGCTGTTTTTT. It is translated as CASSLVLRGAGELFF.

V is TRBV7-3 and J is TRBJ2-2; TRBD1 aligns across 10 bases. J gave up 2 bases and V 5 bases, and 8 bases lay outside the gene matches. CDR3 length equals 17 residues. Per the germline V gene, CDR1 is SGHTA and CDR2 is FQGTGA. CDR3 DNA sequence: TGTGCCAGCAGCAAAGACCGGGACAGGGGCAACACCGGGGAGCTGTTTTTT. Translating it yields CASSKDRDRGNTGELFF. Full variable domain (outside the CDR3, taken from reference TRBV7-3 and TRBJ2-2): GAGVSQTPSNKVTEKGKYVELRCDPISGHTALYWYRQSLGQGPEFLIYFQGTGAADDSGLPNDRFFAVRPEGSVSTLKIQRTERGDSAVYLCASSKDRDRGNTGELFFGEGSRLTVL.

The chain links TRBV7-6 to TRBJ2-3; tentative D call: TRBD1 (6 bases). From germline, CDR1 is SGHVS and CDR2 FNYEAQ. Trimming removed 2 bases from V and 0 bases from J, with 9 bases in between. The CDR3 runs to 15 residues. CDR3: CASSLMGASTDTQYF. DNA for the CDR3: TGTGCCAGCAGCTTAATGGGGGCTAGCACAGATACGCAGTATTTT. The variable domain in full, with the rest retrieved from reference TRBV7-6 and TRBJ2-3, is GAGVSQSPRYKVTKRGQDVALRCDPISGHVSLYWYRQALGQGPEFLTYFNYEAQQDKSGLPNDRFSAERPEGSISTLTIQRTEQRDSAMYRCASSLMGASTDTQYFGPGTRLTVL.

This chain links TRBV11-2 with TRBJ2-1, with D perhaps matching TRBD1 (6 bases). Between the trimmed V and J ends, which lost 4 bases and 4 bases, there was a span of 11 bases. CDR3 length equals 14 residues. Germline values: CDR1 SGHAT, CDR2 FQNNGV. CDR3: CASSSTGPYNEQFF. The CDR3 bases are TGTGCCAGCAGCTCGACAGGACCATACAATGAGCAGTTCTTC. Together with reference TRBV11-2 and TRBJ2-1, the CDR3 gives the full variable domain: EAGVAQSPRYKIIEKRQSVAFWCNPISGHATLYWYQQILGQGPKLLIQFQNNGVVDDSQLPKDRFSAERLKGVDSTLKIQPAKLEDSAVYLCASSSTGPYNEQFFGPGTRLTVL.

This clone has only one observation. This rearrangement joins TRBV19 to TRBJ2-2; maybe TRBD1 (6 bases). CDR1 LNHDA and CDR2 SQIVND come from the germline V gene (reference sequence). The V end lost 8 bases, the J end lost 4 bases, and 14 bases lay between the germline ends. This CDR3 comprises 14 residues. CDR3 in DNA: TGTGCCAGTCGGAACAGGGAAGTCACCGGGGAGCTGTTTTTT. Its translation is CASRNREVTGELFF.

In nucleotides, the CDR3 is TGTGCCAGCAGCGTATCAAGCAATCAGCCCCAGCATTTT. Its protein product is CASSVSSNQPQHF. V gene TRBV9 combines with J gene TRBJ1-5; D not resolved. The CDR3 sequence is 13 residues long. Germline assignment: CDR1 SGDLS and CDR2 YYNGEE. The V end was cut by 1 base, the J end by 1 base, with 3 bases between. The variable domain in full, with the rest retrieved from reference TRBV9 and TRBJ1-5, is DSGVTQTPKHLITATGQRVTLRCSPRSGDLSVYWYQQSLDQGLQFLIQYYNGEERAKGNILERFSAQQFPDLHSELNLSSLELGDSALYFCASSVSSNQPQHFGDGTRLSIL.

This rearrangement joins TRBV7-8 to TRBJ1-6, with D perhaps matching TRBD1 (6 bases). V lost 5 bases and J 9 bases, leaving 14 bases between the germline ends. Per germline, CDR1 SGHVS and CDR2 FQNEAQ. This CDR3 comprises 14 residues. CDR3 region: CASSPGQLTSPLHF. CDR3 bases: TGTGCCAGCAGCCCCGGACAGCTTACTTCACCCCTCCACTTT.

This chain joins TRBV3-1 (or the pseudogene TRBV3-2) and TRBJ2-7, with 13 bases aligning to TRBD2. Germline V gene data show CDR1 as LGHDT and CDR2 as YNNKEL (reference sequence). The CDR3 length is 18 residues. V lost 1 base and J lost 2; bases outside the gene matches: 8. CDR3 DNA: TGTGCCAGCAGCCAAGTTGCCTCACTAGCGGGAGGGACCTACGAGCAGTACTTC. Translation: CASSQVASLAGGTYEQYF.

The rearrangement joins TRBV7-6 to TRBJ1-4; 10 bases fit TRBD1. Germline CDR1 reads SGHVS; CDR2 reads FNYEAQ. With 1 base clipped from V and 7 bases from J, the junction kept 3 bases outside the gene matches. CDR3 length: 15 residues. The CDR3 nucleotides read TGTGCCAGCAGCTTAGGTGGGACAGGGGTTGAAAAACTGTTTTTT. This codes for CASSLGGTGVEKLFF.

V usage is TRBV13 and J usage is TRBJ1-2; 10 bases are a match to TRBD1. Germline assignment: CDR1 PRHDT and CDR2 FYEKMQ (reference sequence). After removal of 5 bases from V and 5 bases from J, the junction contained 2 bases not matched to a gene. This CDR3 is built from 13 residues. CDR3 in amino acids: CASSRDRGYGYTF. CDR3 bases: TGTGCCAGCAGCAGGGACAGGGGATATGGCTACACCTTC. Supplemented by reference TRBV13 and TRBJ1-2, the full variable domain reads AAGVIQSPRHLIKEKRETATLKCYPIPRHDTVYWYQQGPGQDPQFLISFYEKMQSDKGSIPDRFSAQQFSDYHSELNMSSLELGDSALYFCASSRDRGYGYTFGSGTRLTVV.

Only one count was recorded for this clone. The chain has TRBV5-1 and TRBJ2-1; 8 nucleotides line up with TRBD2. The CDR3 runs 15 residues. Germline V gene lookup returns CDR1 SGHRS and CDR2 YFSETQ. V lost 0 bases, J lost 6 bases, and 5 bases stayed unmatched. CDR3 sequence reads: CASSLGGTRFNEQFF. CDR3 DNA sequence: TGCGCCAGCAGCTTGGGCGGGACTAGGTTCAATGAGCAGTTCTTC.